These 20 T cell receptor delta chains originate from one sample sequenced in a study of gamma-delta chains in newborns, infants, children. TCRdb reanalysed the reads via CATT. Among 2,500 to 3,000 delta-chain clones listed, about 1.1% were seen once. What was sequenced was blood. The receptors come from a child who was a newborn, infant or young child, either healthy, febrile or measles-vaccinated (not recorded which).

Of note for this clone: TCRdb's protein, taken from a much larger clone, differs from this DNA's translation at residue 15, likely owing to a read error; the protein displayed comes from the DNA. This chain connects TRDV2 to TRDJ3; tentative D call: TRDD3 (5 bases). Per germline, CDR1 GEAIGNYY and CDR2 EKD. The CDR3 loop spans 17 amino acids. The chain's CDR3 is CACDTVWDERDTRQVFF. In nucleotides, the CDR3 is TGTGCCTGTGACACCGTCTGGGATGAGCGGGACACCCGACAGGTGTTTTTC.

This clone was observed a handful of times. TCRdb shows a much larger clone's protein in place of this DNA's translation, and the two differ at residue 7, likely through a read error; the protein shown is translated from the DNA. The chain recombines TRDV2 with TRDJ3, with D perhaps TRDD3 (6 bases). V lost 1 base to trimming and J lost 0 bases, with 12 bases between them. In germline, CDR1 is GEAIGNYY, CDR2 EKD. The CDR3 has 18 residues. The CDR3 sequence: CACDTGRYDSWDTRQMFF. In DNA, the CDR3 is TGTGCCTGTGACACTGGGAGATACGACTCCTGGGACACCCGACAGATGTTTTTC.

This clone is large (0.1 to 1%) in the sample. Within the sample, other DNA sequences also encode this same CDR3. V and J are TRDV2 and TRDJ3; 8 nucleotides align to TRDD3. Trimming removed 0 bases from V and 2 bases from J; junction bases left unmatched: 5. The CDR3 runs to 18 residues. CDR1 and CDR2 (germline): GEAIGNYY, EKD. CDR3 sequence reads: CACDTVTGGAWDTRQMFF. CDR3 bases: TGTGCCTGTGACACCGTCACTGGGGGGGCCTGGGACACCCGACAGATGTTTTTC.

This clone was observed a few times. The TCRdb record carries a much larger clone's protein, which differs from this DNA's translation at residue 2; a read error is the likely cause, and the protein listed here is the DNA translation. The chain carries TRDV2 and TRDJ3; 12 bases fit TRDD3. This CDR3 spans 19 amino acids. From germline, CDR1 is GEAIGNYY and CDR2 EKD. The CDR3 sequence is CSCDTVLGDTTWDTRQMFF. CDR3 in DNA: TGTTCCTGTGACACCGTACTGGGGGATACCACCTGGGACACCCGACAGATGTTTTTC.

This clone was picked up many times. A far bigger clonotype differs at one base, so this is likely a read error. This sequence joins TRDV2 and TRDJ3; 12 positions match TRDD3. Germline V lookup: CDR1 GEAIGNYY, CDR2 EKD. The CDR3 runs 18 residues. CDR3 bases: TGTGCCTGTGACACCGTACTGGGGGATACCTGGGACACCCGACGGATGTTTTTC. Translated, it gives CACDTVLGDTWDTRRMFF.

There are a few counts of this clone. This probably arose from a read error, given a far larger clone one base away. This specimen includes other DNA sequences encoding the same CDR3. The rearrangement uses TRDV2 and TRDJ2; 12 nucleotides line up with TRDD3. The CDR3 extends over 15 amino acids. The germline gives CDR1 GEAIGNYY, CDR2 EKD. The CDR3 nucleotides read TGCGCCTGTGACACACTGGGGGATACGACAGCACAACTCTTCTTT. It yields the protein CACDTLGDTTAQLFF.

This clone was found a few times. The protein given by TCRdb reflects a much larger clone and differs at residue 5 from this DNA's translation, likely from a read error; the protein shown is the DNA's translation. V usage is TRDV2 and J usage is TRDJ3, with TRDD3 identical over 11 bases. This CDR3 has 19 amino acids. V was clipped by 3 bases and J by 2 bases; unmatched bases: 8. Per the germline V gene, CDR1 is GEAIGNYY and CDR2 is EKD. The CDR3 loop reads CACDALLGDNPWDTRQMFF. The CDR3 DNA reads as TGTGCCTGTGACGCATTACTGGGGGATAATCCCTGGGACACCCGACAGATGTTTTTC.

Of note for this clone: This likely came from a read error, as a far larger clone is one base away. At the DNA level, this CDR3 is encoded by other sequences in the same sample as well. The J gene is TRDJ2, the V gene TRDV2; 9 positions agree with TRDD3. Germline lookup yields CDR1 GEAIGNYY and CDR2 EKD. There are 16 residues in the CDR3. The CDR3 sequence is CACDKLGEELTAQLFF. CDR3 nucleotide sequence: TGTGCCTGCGACAAACTGGGGGAAGAATTGACAGCACAACTCTTCTTT.

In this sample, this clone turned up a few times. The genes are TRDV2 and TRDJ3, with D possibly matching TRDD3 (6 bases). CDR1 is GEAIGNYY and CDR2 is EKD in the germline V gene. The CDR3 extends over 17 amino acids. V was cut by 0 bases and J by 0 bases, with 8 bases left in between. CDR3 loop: CACDTGGSSWDTRQMFF. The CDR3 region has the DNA TGTGCCTGTGACACCGGGGGAAGCTCCTGGGACACCCGACAGATGTTTTTC.

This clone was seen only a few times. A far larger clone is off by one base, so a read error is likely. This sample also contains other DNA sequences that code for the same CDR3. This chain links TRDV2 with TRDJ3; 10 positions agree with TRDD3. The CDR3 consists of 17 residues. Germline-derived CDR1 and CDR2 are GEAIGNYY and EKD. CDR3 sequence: CACDKLGDYWDTRQMFF. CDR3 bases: TGTGCCTGTGACAAACTGGGGGATTACTGGGACACCCGACAGATGTTCTTC.

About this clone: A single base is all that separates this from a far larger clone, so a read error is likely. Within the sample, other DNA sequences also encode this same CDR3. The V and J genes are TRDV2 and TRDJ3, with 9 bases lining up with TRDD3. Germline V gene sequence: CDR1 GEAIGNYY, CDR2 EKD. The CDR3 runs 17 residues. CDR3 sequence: CACDWGISSWDTRQMFF. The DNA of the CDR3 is TGTGCCTGTGACTGGGGGATAAGCTCCTGGGACACCCGACAGATGTTCTTC.

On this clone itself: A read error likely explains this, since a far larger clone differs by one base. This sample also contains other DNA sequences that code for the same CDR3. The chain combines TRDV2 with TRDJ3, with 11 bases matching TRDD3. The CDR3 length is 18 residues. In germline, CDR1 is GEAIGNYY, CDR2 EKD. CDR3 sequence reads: CACDTGGYDSWDTRQMFF. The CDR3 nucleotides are TGTGCCTGTGACACTGGGGGATACGACTCCTGGGACACCCGTCAGATGTTTTTC.

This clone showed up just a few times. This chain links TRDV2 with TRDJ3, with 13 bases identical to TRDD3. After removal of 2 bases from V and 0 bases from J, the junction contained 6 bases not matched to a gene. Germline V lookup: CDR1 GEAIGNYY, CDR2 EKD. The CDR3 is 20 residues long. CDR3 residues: CACDILGDTPSSWDTRQMFF. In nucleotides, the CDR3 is TGTGCCTGTGACATACTGGGGGATACGCCCAGCTCCTGGGACACCCGACAGATGTTTTTC.

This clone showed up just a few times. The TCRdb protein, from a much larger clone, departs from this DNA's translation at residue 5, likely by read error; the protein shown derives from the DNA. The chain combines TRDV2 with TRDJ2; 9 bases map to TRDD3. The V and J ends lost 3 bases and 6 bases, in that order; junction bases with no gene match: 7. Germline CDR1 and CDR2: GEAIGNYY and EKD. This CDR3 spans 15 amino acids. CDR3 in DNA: TGTGCCTGTGACGCGTGGGGGATAAGGGCAGCACAACTCTTCTTT. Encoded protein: CACDAWGIRAAQLFF.

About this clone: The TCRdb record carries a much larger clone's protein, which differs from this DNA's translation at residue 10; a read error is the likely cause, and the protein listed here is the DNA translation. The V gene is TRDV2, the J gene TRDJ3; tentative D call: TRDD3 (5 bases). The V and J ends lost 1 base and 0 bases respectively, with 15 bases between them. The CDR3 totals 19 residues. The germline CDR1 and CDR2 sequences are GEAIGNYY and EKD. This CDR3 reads CACDTGPGVYSWDTRQMFF. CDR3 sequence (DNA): TGTGCCTGTGACACGGGACCGGGGGTCTACTCCTGGGACACCCGACAGATGTTTTTC.

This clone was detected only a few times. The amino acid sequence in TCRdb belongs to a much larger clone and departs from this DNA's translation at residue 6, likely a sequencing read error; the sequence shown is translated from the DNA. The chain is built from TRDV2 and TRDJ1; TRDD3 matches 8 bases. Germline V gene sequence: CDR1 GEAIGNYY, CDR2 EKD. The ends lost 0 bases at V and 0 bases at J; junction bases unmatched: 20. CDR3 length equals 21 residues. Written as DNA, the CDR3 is TGTGCCTGTGACACCGCGGCCCTCCCGGCGGGGGATAAAAGGGACACCGATAAACTCATCTTT. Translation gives CACDTAALPAGDKRDTDKLIF.

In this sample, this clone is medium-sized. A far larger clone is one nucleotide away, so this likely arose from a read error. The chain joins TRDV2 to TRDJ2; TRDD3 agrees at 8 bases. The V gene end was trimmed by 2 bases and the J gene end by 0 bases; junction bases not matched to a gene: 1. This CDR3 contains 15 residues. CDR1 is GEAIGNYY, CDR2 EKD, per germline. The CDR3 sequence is CACDILGALTAQLFF. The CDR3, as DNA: TGTGCCTGTGACATACTGGGGGCTTTGACAGCACAACTCTTCTTT.

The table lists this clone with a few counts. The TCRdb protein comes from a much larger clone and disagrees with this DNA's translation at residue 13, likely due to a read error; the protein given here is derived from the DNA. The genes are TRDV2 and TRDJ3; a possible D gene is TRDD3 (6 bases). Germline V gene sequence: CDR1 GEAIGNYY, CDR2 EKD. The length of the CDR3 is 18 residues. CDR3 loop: CACDTVGGSSWDARQMFF. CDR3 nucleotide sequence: TGTGCCTGTGACACCGTGGGGGGGAGCTCCTGGGACGCCCGACAGATGTTTTTC.

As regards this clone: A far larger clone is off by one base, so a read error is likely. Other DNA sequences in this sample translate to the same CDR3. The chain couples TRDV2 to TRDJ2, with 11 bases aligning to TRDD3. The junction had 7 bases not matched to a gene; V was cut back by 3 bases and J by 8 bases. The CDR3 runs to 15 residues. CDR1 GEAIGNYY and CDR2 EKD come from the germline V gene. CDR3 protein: CACDPLGDITAQLFF. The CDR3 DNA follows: TGTGCCTGTGACCCACTGGGGGATATTACGGCACAACTCTTCTTT.

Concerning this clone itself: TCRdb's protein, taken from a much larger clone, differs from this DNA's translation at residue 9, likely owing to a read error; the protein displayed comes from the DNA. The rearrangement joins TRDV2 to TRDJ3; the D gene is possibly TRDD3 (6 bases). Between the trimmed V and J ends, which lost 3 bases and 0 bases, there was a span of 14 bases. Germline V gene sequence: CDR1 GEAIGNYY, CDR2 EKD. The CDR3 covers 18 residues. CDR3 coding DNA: TGTGCCTGTGACCCTTTGGGGGGAAACTCCTGGGACACCCGACAGATGTTTTTC. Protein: CACDPLGGNSWDTRQMFF.